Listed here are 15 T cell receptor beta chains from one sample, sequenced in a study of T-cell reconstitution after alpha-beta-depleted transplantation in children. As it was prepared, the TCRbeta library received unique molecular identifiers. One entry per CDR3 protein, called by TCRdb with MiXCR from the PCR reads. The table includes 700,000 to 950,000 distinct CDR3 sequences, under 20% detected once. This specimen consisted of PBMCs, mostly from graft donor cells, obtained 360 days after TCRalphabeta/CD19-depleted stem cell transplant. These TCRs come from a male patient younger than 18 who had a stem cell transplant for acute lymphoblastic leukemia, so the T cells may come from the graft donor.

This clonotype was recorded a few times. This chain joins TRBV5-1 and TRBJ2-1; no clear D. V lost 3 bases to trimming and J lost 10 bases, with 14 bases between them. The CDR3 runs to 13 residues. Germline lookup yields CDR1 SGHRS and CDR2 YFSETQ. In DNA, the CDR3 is TGCGCCAGCAGCTCGGAATTCCCGCGCGAGCAGTTCTTC. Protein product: CASSSEFPREQFF.

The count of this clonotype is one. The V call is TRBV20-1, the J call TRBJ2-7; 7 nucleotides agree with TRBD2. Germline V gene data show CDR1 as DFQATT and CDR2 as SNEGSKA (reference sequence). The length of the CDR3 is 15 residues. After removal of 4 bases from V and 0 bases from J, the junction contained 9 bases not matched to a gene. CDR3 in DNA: TGCAGTGCTATCCGGGCGGGAGCCCACTCCTACGAGCAGTACTTC. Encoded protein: CSAIRAGAHSYEQYF.

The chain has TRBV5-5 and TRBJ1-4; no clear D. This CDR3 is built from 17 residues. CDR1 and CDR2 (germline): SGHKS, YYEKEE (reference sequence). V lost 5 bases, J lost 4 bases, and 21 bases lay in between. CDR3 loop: CASRTRASILDNEKLFF. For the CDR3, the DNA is TGTGCCAGCAGGACACGGGCCTCCATTCTCGATAATGAAAAACTGTTTTTT.

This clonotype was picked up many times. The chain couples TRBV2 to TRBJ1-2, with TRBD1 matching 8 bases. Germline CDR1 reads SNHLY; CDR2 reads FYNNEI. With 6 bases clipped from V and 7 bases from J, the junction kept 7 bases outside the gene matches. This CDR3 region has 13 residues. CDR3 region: CASRLTGVGGYTF. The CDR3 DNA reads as TGTGCCAGCAGGTTGACAGGGGTTGGTGGCTACACCTTC. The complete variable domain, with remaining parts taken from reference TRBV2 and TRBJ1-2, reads EPEVTQTPSHQVTQMGQEVILRCVPISNHLYFYWYRQILGQKVEFLVSFYNNEISEKSEIFDDQFSVERPDGSNFTLKIRSTKLEDSAMYFCASRLTGVGGYTFGSGTRLTVV.

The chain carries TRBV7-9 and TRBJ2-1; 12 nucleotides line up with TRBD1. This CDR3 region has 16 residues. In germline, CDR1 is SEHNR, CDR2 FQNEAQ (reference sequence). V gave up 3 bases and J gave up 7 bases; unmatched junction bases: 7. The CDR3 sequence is CASSFGTGGGYNEQFF. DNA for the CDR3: TGTGCCAGCAGCTTCGGGACAGGGGGCGGGTATAATGAGCAGTTCTTC.

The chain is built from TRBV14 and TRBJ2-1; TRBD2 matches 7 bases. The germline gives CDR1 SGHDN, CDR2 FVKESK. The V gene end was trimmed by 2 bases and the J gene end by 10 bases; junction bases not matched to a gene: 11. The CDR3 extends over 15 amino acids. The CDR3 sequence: CASSQLRERTREQFF. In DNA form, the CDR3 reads TGTGCCAGCAGCCAACTGCGGGAGAGGACTCGGGAGCAGTTCTTC.

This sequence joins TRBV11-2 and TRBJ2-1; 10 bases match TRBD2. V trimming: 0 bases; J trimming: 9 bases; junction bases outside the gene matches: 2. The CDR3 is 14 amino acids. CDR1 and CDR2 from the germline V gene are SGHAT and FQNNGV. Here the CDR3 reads CASSLEGLAIEQFF. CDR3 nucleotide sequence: TGTGCCAGCAGCTTAGAGGGACTAGCGATTGAGCAGTTCTTC.

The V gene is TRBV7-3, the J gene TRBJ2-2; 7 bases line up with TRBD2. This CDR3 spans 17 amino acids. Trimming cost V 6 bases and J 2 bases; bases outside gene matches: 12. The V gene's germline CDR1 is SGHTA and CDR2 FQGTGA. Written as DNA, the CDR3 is TGTGCCAGCAGACCAGGACTAGGGCCCCGCAACACCGGGGAGCTGTTTTTT. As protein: CASRPGLGPRNTGELFF.

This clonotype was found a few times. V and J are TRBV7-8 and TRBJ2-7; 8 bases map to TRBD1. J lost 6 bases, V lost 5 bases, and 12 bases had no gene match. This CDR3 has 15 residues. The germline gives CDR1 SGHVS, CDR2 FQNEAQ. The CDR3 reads CASSRDRGRNSEQYF. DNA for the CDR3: TGTGCCAGCAGCCGCGACAGGGGAAGAAATAGCGAGCAGTACTTC.

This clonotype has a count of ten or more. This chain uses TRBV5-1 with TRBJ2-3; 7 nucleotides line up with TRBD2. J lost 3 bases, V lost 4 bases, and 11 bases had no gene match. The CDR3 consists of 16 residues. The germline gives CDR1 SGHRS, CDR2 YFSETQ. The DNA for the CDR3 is TGCGCCAGCAGCGCGGGGGAGGATCGGAGAACAGATACGCAGTATTTT. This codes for CASSAGEDRRTDTQYF.

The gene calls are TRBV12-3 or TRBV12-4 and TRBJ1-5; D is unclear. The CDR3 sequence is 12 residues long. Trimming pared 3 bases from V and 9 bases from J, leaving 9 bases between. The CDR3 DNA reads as TGTGCCAGCAGTTTTCCCAGAGGGCCCCAGCATTTT. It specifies CASSFPRGPQHF.

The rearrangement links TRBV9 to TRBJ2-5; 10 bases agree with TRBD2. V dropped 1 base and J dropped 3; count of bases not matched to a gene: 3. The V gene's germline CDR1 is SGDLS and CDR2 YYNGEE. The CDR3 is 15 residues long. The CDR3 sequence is CASSVLGLAKETQYF. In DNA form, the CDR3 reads TGTGCCAGCAGCGTATTGGGACTAGCGAAAGAGACCCAGTACTTC. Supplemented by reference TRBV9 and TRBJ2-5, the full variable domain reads DSGVTQTPKHLITATGQRVTLRCSPRSGDLSVYWYQQSLDQGLQFLIQYYNGEERAKGNILERFSAQQFPDLHSELNLSSLELGDSALYFCASSVLGLAKETQYFGPGTRLLVL.

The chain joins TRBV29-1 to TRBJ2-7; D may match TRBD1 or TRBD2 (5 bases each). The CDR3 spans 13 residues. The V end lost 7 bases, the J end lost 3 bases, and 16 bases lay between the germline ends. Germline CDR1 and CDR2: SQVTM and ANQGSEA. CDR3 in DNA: TGCAGCGCCTCCTTGATGGGGGTCTACGAGCAGTACTTC. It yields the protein CSASLMGVYEQYF.

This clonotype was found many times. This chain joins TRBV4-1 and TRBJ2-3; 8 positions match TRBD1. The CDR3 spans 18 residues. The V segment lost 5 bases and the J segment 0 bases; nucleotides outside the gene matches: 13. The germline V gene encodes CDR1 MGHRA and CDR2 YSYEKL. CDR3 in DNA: TGCGCCAGCAGCATAGGACAGGGTTCACTTTCTAGCACAGATACGCAGTATTTT. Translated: CASSIGQGSLSSTDTQYF.

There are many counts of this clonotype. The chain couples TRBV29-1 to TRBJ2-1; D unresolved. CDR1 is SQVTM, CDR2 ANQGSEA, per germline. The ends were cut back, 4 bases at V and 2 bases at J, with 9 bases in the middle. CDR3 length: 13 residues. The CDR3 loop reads CSVASYTYNEQFF. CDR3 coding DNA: TGCAGCGTTGCCAGTTATACCTACAATGAGCAGTTCTTC.